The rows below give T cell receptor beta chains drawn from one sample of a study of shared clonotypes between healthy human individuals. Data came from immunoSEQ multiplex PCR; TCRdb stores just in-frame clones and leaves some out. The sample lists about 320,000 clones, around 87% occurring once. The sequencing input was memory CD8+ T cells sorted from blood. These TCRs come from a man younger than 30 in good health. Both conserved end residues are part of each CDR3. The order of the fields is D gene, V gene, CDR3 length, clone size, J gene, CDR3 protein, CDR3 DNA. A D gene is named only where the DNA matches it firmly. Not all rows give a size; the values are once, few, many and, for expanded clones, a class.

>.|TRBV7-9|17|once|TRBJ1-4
CASSLITSVDLVGKLFF
TGTGCCAGCAGCTTAATAACTTCTGTGGATCTAGTGGGCAAACTGTTTTTT
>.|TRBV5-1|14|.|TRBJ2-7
CASAPDAGLDGQYF
TGCGCCAGCGCCCCGGACGCCGGGCTGGACGGGCAGTACTTC
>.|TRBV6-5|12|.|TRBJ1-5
CASSSEGQPQHF
TGTGCCAGCAGTTCGGAGGGGCAGCCCCAGCATTTT
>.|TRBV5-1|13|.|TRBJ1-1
CASSLETNTEAFF
TGCGCCAGCAGCCTGGAAACCAACACTGAAGCTTTCTTT
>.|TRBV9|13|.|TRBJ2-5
CASSGATQETQYF
TGTGCCAGCAGCGGGGCGACACAAGAGACCCAGTACTTC
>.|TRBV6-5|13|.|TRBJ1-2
CASSYNGGDGYTF
TGTGCCAGCAGTTACAACGGGGGGGATGGCTACACCTTC
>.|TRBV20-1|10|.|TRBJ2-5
CSASQETQYF
TGCAGTGCCAGTCAAGAGACCCAGTACTTC
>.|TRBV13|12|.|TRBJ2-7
CASSGGKYEQYF
TGTGCCAGCAGTGGCGGGAAGTACGAGCAGTACTTC
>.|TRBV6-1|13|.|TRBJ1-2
CASSEMGDYGYTF
TGTGCCAGCAGTGAAATGGGGGACTATGGCTACACCTTC
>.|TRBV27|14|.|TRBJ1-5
CASSPLSERQPQHF
TGTGCCAGCAGTCCCCTAAGTGAGCGTCAGCCCCAGCATTTT
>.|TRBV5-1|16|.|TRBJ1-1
CASSFFLGDIGTEAFF
TGCGCCAGCAGCTTCTTTCTGGGGGACATCGGCACTGAAGCTTTCTTT
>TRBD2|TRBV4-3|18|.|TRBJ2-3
CASSHWLAGERSTDTQYF
TGCGCCAGCAGCCATTGGCTAGCGGGAGAAAGGAGCACAGATACGCAGTATTTT
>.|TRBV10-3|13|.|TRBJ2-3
CAISGGAEDTQYF
TGTGCCATCAGTGGAGGGGCTGAAGATACGCAGTATTTT
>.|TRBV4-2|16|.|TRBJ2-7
CASSQDGGWVTREQYF
TGTGCCAGCAGCCAAGATGGGGGTTGGGTAACACGAGAGCAGTACTTC